This record concerns one TCR beta chain sequence. The CDR3 is 13 residues long. The V end was cut by 4 bases, the J end by 1 base, with 7 bases between. This entry is derived from a study of blood T cell repertoires in COVID-19. Study in general: Acute and convalescent COVID-19 specimens originated in the United States, Italy and Spain. Sources were T cells, B-cell-depleted T cells, or PBMCs; the material itself was cDNA or gDNA.

Authors' analysis steps: Estimation of nucleated cell counts was performed using reference gene primer amplification. Assay: immunoSEQ multiplex PCR; the TCRdb copy retains only in-frame clones and omits some. The V and J calls and clone size come from that table; D and trimming were worked out from the DNA. Of some 190,000 clones listed, roughly 84% were seen once; the top ten hold about a fifth. This sequence originates from a human donor in a cohort sampled during active COVID-19. Sequencing used peripheral blood. This sequence joins TRBV12-3 or TRBV12-4 and TRBJ1-1, with a weak D call TRBD1 (5 bases). The CDR3 DNA reads as TGTGCCAGCAGTTCCAGGGCGAACACTGAAGCTTTCTTT. Protein: CASSSRANTEAFF.